Given below is one TCR beta chain in context. No antigen is known for it. PCR was performed using 60 Vbeta and 13 Jbeta primers. Data came from immunoSEQ multiplex PCR; TCRdb stores just in-frame clones and leaves some out. The sample has tens of thousands of clones. The sample belongs to a study of cytomegalovirus exposure and HLA in healthy donors. CDR1 SGHTA and CDR2 FQGNSA come from the germline V gene. This CDR3 has 15 residues. Trimming stripped 2 bases from V and 8 bases from J, with 15 bases between. Study-wide findings and caveats: Indistinguishable V segments, including TRBV6-2 and TRBV6-3, were excluded.

Sequencing was performed on PBMCs. The clonotype originates from a female donor in good health and CMV-seropositive. J is TRBJ1-4 and V is TRBV7-2; D remains ambiguous. CDR3 amino acids: CASSLFGQAGEKLFF. The CDR3 DNA is TGTGCCAGCAGCTTATTTGGGCAGGCTGGGGAAAAACTGTTTTTT. Together with reference TRBV7-2 and TRBJ1-4, the CDR3 gives the full variable domain: GAGVSQSPSNKVTEKGKDVELRCDPISGHTALYWYRQSLGQGLEFLIYFQGNSAPDKSGLPSDRFSAERTGGSVSTLTIQRTQQEDSAVYLCASSLFGQAGEKLFFGSGTQLSVL.